This TCR beta chain was documented in a study of blood T cell repertoires in COVID-19. The overall study: Sources were T cells, B-cell-depleted T cells, or PBMCs; the material itself was cDNA or gDNA.

Clinical history as reported by participants underpinned cohort assignment. V was shortened by 3 bases and J by 0 bases, with 15 bases between the two germline ends. The CDR3 is 17 residues long. Germline V gene sequence: CDR1 SEHNR, CDR2 FQNEAQ (reference sequence). Sequenced by immunoSEQ multiplex PCR; TCRdb stores in-frame clones only, minus some. The repertoire holds 140,000 or so clones, with approximately 84% as singletons. V and J are TRBV7-9 and TRBJ1-3; D is ambiguous. This sequence was found in a woman aged 50 to 65 with acute COVID-19. Sequencing was carried out using PBMCs or T cells enriched from blood (not recorded which). The DNA of the CDR3 is TGTGCCAGCAGCTTCAAAAGGGAGAAGGCCTCTGGAAACACCATATATTTT. Its protein is CASSFKREKASGNTIYF.